This T cell receptor (beta chain) was documented in a study of blood T cell repertoires in COVID-19. Study-wide background: Sites in the United States, Italy and Spain provided acute and convalescent COVID-19 samples. The analysed material was cDNA or gDNA that came from T cells, B-cell-depleted T cells, or PBMCs.

This CDR3 has 14 amino acids. CDR1 ENHRY and CDR2 SYGVKD come from the germline V gene. The V and J ends lost 6 bases and 3 bases, in that order; junction bases with no gene match: 6. In the original analysis: Amplification with reference gene primers provided the estimates of nucleated cell counts. Clones were read by immunoSEQ multiplex PCR, and TCRdb kept only the in-frame ones, dropping some. For V, J and clone size, that table is used; D and trimming come from the DNA. In the table there are roughly 24,000 clones, almost 95% of which are singletons. The specimen was peripheral blood. The clonotype was recovered from a human donor in a cohort sampled during active COVID-19. The chain combines TRBV10-3 with TRBJ2-7, with 9 positions matching TRBD1. The CDR3 DNA follows: TGTGCCATCAGGTCGGACAGGGGCGACTACGAGCAGTACTTC. The encoded protein is CAIRSDRGDYEQYF.